Following are 22 T cell receptor beta chains from one sample sequenced in a study of blood T cell repertoires in COVID-19 (dated by TCRdb to the early 2020s). Libraries were constructed by the immunoSEQ multiplex PCR assay. The source is immuneACCESS, and TCRdb retained only in-frame sequences with V and J called. Part of the clones is not carried over; for the studies checked, unresolved V genes explain less than half of this, and the remainder is unexplained. This sample holds some 300,000 clones; 87% were observed only once. Jointly, the top ten make up roughly 2% of the sample. Sequencing input: peripheral blood. The receptors come from a man younger than 35 with active or convalescent COVID-19.

The CDR3 bases are TGTGCCAGCAGCACGGGACAGGGTCACCACGAGCAGTACTTC. Its translation: CASSTGQGHHEQYF. The chain recombines TRBV5-8 with TRBJ2-7; 9 bases fit TRBD1. CDR1 SGHTS and CDR2 YDEGEE come from the germline V gene. J lost 5 bases, V lost 4 bases, and 7 bases had no gene match. The CDR3 is 14 amino acids. Combining the CDR3 with reference TRBV5-8 and TRBJ2-7 gives the whole variable domain EAGVTQSPTHLIKTRGQQATLRCSPISGHTSVYWYQQALGLGLQFLLWYDEGEERNRGNFPPRFSGRQFPNYSSELNVNALELEDSALYLCASSTGQGHHEQYFGPGTRLTVT.

The J gene is TRBJ2-2, the V gene TRBV9, with no clear D. The CDR3 loop spans 13 amino acids. Germline CDR1 and CDR2: SGDLS and YYNGEE. Trimming stripped 0 bases from V and 5 bases from J, with 5 bases between. CDR3 bases: TGTGCCAGCAGCGTAGCTTTTACCGGGGAGCTGTTTTTT. As protein: CASSVAFTGELFF.

The chain joins TRBV5-1 to TRBJ1-1; 7 nucleotides align to TRBD1. The germline V gene encodes CDR1 SGHRS and CDR2 YFSETQ. CDR3 length: 12 amino acids. The V gene end was trimmed by 2 bases and the J gene end by 8 bases; junction bases not matched to a gene: 3. The CDR3 DNA reads as TGCGCCAGCAGCTTTACAGGGGTGGAAGCTTTCTTT. Its protein product is CASSFTGVEAFF.

The chain carries TRBV27 and TRBJ1-2; D is possibly TRBD1 (5 bases). Trimming took off 4 bases at V and 8 bases at J, with 23 bases between the two ends. Germline values: CDR1 MNHEY, CDR2 SMNVEV (reference sequence). The length of the CDR3 is 16 residues. DNA for the CDR3: TGTGCCAGCAGTTCGCTGGGAGGACAACTCCTTGTAGGCTACACCTTC. This gives the protein CASSSLGGQLLVGYTF.

The chain couples TRBV28 to TRBJ2-7, with a possible D match to TRBD1 (6 bases). Trimming left V 6 bases short and J 4 bases short, with 10 bases between. The CDR3 has 12 amino acids. Germline CDR1 and CDR2: MDHEN and SYDVKM. In DNA, the CDR3 is TGTGCCAGCAGCCTAGGGGGTTACGAGCAGTACTTC. This codes for CASSLGGYEQYF.

V and J are TRBV6-4 and TRBJ2-3, with 12 bases matching TRBD2. The V gene's germline CDR1 is MRHNA and CDR2 SNTAGT. J lost 1 base, V lost 6 bases, and 2 bases had no gene match. The CDR3 loop spans 15 amino acids. The CDR3 DNA reads TGTGCCAGCAGCCGGACTAGCGGGGGCACAGATACGCAGTATTTT. As protein: CASSRTSGGTDTQYF.

The chain is built from TRBV5-6 and TRBJ1-1; the D is unclear. The CDR3 contains 15 residues. Per the germline V gene, CDR1 is SGHDT and CDR2 is YYEEEE. V shed 1 base and J shed 7 bases, with 17 bases lying between them. CDR3 loop: CASSLLGERYNEAFF. For the CDR3, the DNA is TGTGCCAGCAGCTTGCTCGGGGAAAGGTACAATGAAGCTTTCTTT.

J is TRBJ1-6 and V is TRBV18, with TRBD1 matching 8 bases. V was clipped by 4 bases and J by 10 bases; unmatched bases: 6. Looked up from germline, CDR1 is KGHSH and CDR2 is LQKENI. The CDR3 is 14 residues long. In DNA, the CDR3 is TGTGCCAGCTCACAGGACAGGGCTGGCTCACCCCTCCACTTT. This gives the protein CASSQDRAGSPLHF.

The chain combines TRBV27 with TRBJ1-1; 8 nucleotides match TRBD1. This CDR3 is 13 amino acids long. The germline gives CDR1 MNHEY, CDR2 SMNVEV (reference sequence). Losses at the gene ends were 8 bases for V and 6 bases for J; bases not matched to a gene: 8. CDR3 bases: TGTGCCAGCCGCGACAGGGGAAAAGCTGAAGCTTTCTTT. Encoded protein: CASRDRGKAEAFF.

The J gene is TRBJ1-5, the V gene TRBV24-1, with D perhaps matching TRBD1 (5 bases). Germline V CDR1 and CDR2: KGHDR, SFDVKD. V was pared by 5 bases and J by 2 bases, with 15 bases between. The CDR3 is made up of 16 amino acids. The CDR3 region is CATSASLGGGNQPQHF. The CDR3 region has the DNA TGTGCCACCAGTGCCTCCTTGGGGGGTGGCAATCAGCCCCAGCATTTT.

The V gene is TRBV10-2, the J gene TRBJ2-1; 9 positions match TRBD2. The CDR3 loop spans 15 amino acids. The V gene end was trimmed by 3 bases and the J gene end by 4 bases; junction bases not matched to a gene: 4. Germline values: CDR1 WSHSY, CDR2 SAAADI. The CDR3 DNA follows: TGCGCCAGCAGTGAAACAGCGGGAGGATACAATGAGCAGTTCTTC. As protein: CASSETAGGYNEQFF.

The rearrangement uses TRBV5-6 and TRBJ1-2, with 8 bases that match TRBD1. The junction had 16 bases not matched to a gene; V was cut back by 2 bases and J by 7 bases. Germline assignment: CDR1 SGHDT and CDR2 YYEEEE. The CDR3 extends over 17 amino acids. The DNA for the CDR3 is TGTGCCAGCAGCTTTCTGTCGGCAGGGGGCGCGGGGAGTGGCTACACCTTC. Amino acid sequence: CASSFLSAGGAGSGYTF.

The chain is built from TRBV3-1 (or the pseudogene TRBV3-2) and TRBJ2-1, with 7 bases matching TRBD2. With V trimmed by 3 bases and J by 7 bases, 15 bases remained unmatched. CDR3 length: 17 amino acids. Germline V lookup: CDR1 LGHDT, CDR2 YNNKEL (reference sequence). This CDR3 is CASSQTLGGRVGNEQFF. CDR3 in DNA: TGTGCCAGCAGCCAGACCCTTGGGGGGAGGGTGGGTAATGAGCAGTTCTTC.

The chain has TRBV28 and TRBJ2-4, with 9 bases matching TRBD2. Germline loops: CDR1 MDHEN, CDR2 SYDVKM. V was clipped by 3 bases and J by 6 bases; unmatched bases: 9. CDR3 length: 16 amino acids. CDR3 bases: TGTGCCAGCAGTTTTATTAGCGGGAGTGTTGGAAACATTCAGTACTTC. As protein: CASSFISGSVGNIQYF.

The chain has TRBV18 and TRBJ2-5; possibly TRBD2 for D (6 bases). Trimming pared 2 bases from V and 1 base from J, leaving 14 bases between. The germline V gene has CDR1 KGHSH and CDR2 LQKENI. There are 16 residues in the CDR3. The CDR3 bases are TGTGCCAGCTCACCAGGGAAGCTAGCGAGCCAAGAGACCCAGTACTTC. It codes for CASSPGKLASQETQYF.

The rearrangement uses TRBV2 and TRBJ1-6, with D maybe TRBD1 (5 bases). CDR3 length equals 13 residues. V was clipped by 11 bases and J by 4 bases, with 12 bases between them. CDR1 is SNHLY and CDR2 is FYNNEI in the germline V gene. The CDR3 DNA reads TGTGCCGGTTTGACAGCGTATAATTCACCCCTCCACTTT. It codes for CAGLTAYNSPLHF.

Regarding this clone: Germline is not matched at one junction end, which may reflect a read error. The rearrangement joins TRBV13 to TRBJ1-3; D unresolved. Germline values: CDR1 PRHDT, CDR2 FYEKMQ (reference sequence). The CDR3 spans 12 residues. The CDR3 DNA reads TGTGCCAGCAGTCGGACTGGGAACACCATATATTTT. Its translation: CASSRTGNTIYF.

Regarding this clone: Within the sample, other DNA sequences also encode this same CDR3. The V and J genes are TRBV5-5 and TRBJ1-5; a weak D match, TRBD1 (6 bases). V lost 4 bases and J 4 bases, leaving 9 bases between the germline ends. The germline CDR1 and CDR2 sequences are SGHKS and YYEKEE (reference sequence). The CDR3 extends over 13 amino acids. CDR3 protein: CASSPRGNQPQHF. For the CDR3, the DNA is TGTGCCAGCAGCCCCAGGGGAAATCAGCCCCAGCATTTT.

The rearrangement uses TRBV5-1 and TRBJ1-4; D unclear. The V gene lost 1 base and the J gene lost 8 bases, with 12 bases spanning the gap. The CDR3 has 14 residues. Germline V CDR1 and CDR2: SGHRS, YFSETQ. The CDR3 nucleotides read TGCGCCAGCAGCTTGATACCAGGCCAGGAAAAACTGTTTTTT. This codes for CASSLIPGQEKLFF.

The chain links TRBV12-5 to TRBJ2-7; 7 bases are a match to TRBD1. CDR3 size: 14 residues. The V gene end was trimmed by 6 bases and the J gene end by 2 bases; junction bases not matched to a gene: 7. Germline CDR1 is LGHNT and CDR2 is FRNRAP. The CDR3: CASGRDRHPYEQYF. The CDR3 DNA follows: TGTGCTAGTGGCAGGGACAGACACCCCTACGAGCAGTACTTC.

V and J are TRBV19 and TRBJ1-1, with a possible D match to TRBD1 (5 bases). CDR1 is LNHDA and CDR2 is SQIVND in the germline V gene (reference sequence). The CDR3 runs to 15 residues. Trimming stripped 6 bases from V and 1 base from J, with 15 bases between. CDR3 DNA sequence: TGTGCCAGTAGCTCCAGCGGGGCACCGAACACTGAAGCTTTCTTT. This translates into CASSSSGAPNTEAFF.

This clone was seen once. The chain uses TRBV15 and TRBJ2-3, with 10 bases matching TRBD2. CDR1 LNHNV and CDR2 YYDKDF come from the germline V gene (reference sequence). V shed 5 bases and J 1 base; nucleotides not matched to a gene: 3. This CDR3 has 15 residues. CDR3 region: CATSRGTSGTDTQYF. CDR3 DNA sequence: TGTGCCACCAGCCGAGGGACTAGCGGCACAGATACGCAGTATTTT.